This is a list of T cell receptor beta chains from one sample in a study of blood T cell repertoires in COVID-19. The data were produced by immunoSEQ multiplex PCR, yet TCRdb's version contains in-frame clones alone and is incomplete. The sample has about 63,000 clones; 79% are singletons. The sample comprised peripheral blood. These receptors all stem from a human donor in a cohort sampled during active COVID-19. Both conserved end residues are part of each CDR3. A D gene is named only where the DNA matches it firmly. Size values are once, few and many counts, or a class for expanded clones, and some rows have none.

V: TRBV9
J: TRBJ2-3
size: -
D: -
DNA: TGTGCCAGCAGCTCTTGGTTCGGGGGCACAGATACGCAGTATTTT
CDR3: CASSSWFGGTDTQYF

V: TRBV7-3
J: TRBJ2-1
size: -
D: -
DNA: TGTGCCAGCAGCTTTGACGGGGGTGAGCAGTTCTTC
CDR3: CASSFDGGEQFF

V: TRBV19
J: TRBJ1-2
size: -
D: -
DNA: TGTGCCAGTAGAGGAGGGACCAACTATGGCTACACCTTC
CDR3: CASRGGTNYGYTF

V: TRBV29-1
J: TRBJ2-5
size: -
D: TRBD1
DNA: TGCAGCGTTGAAGGGACAGGGGAGACCCAGTACTTC
CDR3: CSVEGTGETQYF

V: TRBV19
J: TRBJ2-1
size: -
D: TRBD2
DNA: TGTGCCAGTAGTAAGGGGGGGAGCGGGAGCTGGTCAAATGAGCAGTTCTTC
CDR3: CASSKGGSGSWSNEQFF

V: TRBV29-1
J: TRBJ1-1
size: -
D: TRBD1
DNA: TGCAGCGGGATCCAGGGGGCCGTAGGTGAAGCTTTCTTT
CDR3: CSGIQGAVGEAFF

V: TRBV7-9
J: TRBJ1-2
size: -
D: -
DNA: TGTGCCAGCAGCTTGGCAGCGTATGGCTACACCTTC
CDR3: CASSLAAYGYTF

V: TRBV20-1
J: TRBJ1-1
size: -
D: -
DNA: TGCAGTGCTAGAGATACCGGAGGAGCTTTCTTT
CDR3: CSARDTGGAFF

V: TRBV9
J: TRBJ1-6
size: -
D: -
DNA: TGTGCCAGCAGCGAAGGACAGTCCACGGTGCCCCTCCACTTT
CDR3: CASSEGQSTVPLHF

V: TRBV27
J: TRBJ1-2
size: once
D: -
DNA: TGTGCCAGCAGTAAAGGGAGGGGTTCTTATGGCTACACCTTC
CDR3: CASSKGRGSYGYTF

V: TRBV19
J: TRBJ2-7
size: -
D: -
DNA: TGTGCCAGTAGTATTGACAGGTTCCGTTACGAGCAGTACTTC
CDR3: CASSIDRFRYEQYF

V: TRBV9
J: TRBJ1-4
size: -
D: -
DNA: TGTGCCAGCAGTCCGGGGTCTGCTAATGAAAAACTGTTTTTT
CDR3: CASSPGSANEKLFF

V: TRBV7-9
J: TRBJ2-3
size: -
D: -
DNA: TGTGCCAGCAGCTTAAGGGCAGCGACAGCAGATACGCAGTATTTT
CDR3: CASSLRAATADTQYF

V: TRBV24-1
J: TRBJ2-7
size: once
D: -
DNA: TGTGCCACCAGTGAGAGCGTGAGCGAGCAGTACTTC
CDR3: CATSESVSEQYF